The 28 T cell receptor beta chains below all came from one sample that was sequenced in a study of CD8+CD57+ T cells in acquired aplastic anemia. Patients chosen for sequencing had shown CD8+CD57+ cell expansion by flow cytometry. Researchers used genomic DNA as the template to profile TCR beta VDJ and CDR3. One entry per CDR3 protein results from TCRdb running MiXCR on the reads. The table has under 200,000 distinct CDR3 sequences, approximately 52% seen once. Sequenced: sorted CD4+, CD8+, or CD8+CD57+ T cells (not recorded which) from PBMCs. These receptors were collected from a human donor with aplastic anemia.

The gene calls are TRBV28 and TRBJ1-5; 7 positions match TRBD1. From germline, CDR1 is MDHEN and CDR2 SYDVKM. The CDR3 has 16 residues. The ends lost 5 bases at V and 2 bases at J; junction bases unmatched: 9. CDR3 sequence reads: CASSPRRGLGNQPQHF. Written as DNA, the CDR3 is TGTGCCAGCAGTCCACGGAGGGGGCTAGGCAATCAGCCCCAGCATTTT.

The gene calls are TRBV5-1 and TRBJ2-1, with a possible D match to TRBD1 (5 bases). Germline V lookup: CDR1 SGHRS, CDR2 YFSETQ. The CDR3 runs to 14 residues. The V end lost 1 base, the J end lost 2 bases, and 7 bases lay between the germline ends. CDR3 protein: CASSLKDTYNEQFF. For the CDR3, the DNA is TGCGCCAGCAGCTTGAAGGACACCTACAATGAGCAGTTCTTC.

This clonotype was observed a single time. The CDR3 coding sequence is TGCAGTGCTAGAGCGAGAACCTCGTCGGAGTACTTC. This codes for CSARARTSSEYF. The chain carries TRBV20-1 and TRBJ2-7, with no clear D. V gave up 1 base and J gave up 11 bases, with 15 bases separating them. Germline CDR1 is DFQATT and CDR2 is SNEGSKA (reference sequence). The CDR3 has 12 residues.

As regards this clonotype: An end of the junction differs from the germline gene, which may be a read error. The chain is built from TRBV10-2 and TRBJ2-5; TRBD1 matches 9 bases. The length of the CDR3 is 15 residues. The germline gives CDR1 WSHSY, CDR2 SAAADI. Written as DNA, the CDR3 is TGTGCCAGCAGTGAGGGACAGGGTCGGCAAGAGACCCAGTACTTC. It translates to CASSEGQGRQETQYF.

This clonotype was observed many times. The V and J genes are TRBV5-1 and TRBJ1-1; D gene ambiguous. Germline V gives CDR1 SGHRS, CDR2 YFSETQ. The CDR3 covers 14 residues. V was clipped by 4 bases and J by 3 bases, with 13 bases between them. CDR3 nucleotides: TGCGCCAGCAGCACTTTTCCGGGAGACACTGAAGCTTTCTTT. It yields the protein CASSTFPGDTEAFF.

This chain joins TRBV5-6 and TRBJ2-5; possibly TRBD2 for D (6 bases). The CDR3 is 15 residues long. Germline-derived CDR1 and CDR2 are SGHDT and YYEEEE. V lost 0 bases, J lost 5 bases, and 14 bases lay in between. The DNA of the CDR3 is TGTGCCAGCAGCTTGGCCGGGGACTTCATCGAGACCCAGTACTTC. It translates to CASSLAGDFIETQYF. Based on the CDR3 plus reference TRBV5-6 and TRBJ2-5, the full variable domain is DAGVTQSPTHLIKTRGQQVTLRCSPKSGHDTVSWYQQALGQGPQFIFQYYEEEERQRGNFPDRFSGHQFPNYSSELNVNALLLGDSALYLCASSLAGDFIETQYFGPGTRLLVL.

This rearrangement joins TRBV7-6 to TRBJ1-1; 7 bases align to TRBD1. Germline CDR1 and CDR2: SGHVS and FNYEAQ. The CDR3 has 12 residues. V lost 4 bases and J lost 9; bases outside the gene matches: 5. The CDR3 sequence is CASSSGQLKAFF. In DNA, the CDR3 is TGTGCCAGCAGCTCGGGACAGCTAAAAGCTTTCTTT.

The chain is built from TRBV24-1 and TRBJ2-6; D may be TRBD1 or TRBD2 (5 bases each). The length of the CDR3 is 17 residues. V was shortened by 1 base and J by 0 bases, with 9 bases between the two germline ends. The germline CDR1 and CDR2 sequences are KGHDR and SFDVKD. The CDR3 spells CATSDFTGGSGANVLTF. The CDR3 DNA reads TGTGCCACCAGTGATTTCACAGGAGGCTCTGGGGCCAACGTCCTGACTTTC.

This clonotype has ten or more counts. V is TRBV5-1 and J is TRBJ2-7, with a possible D match to TRBD2 (5 bases). Trimming removed 4 bases from V and 3 bases from J, with 8 bases in between. CDR1 and CDR2 from the germline V gene are SGHRS and YFSETQ. The CDR3 consists of 12 residues. The CDR3 region has the DNA TGCGCCAGCAGCCTCGGGATCTACGAGCAGTACTTC. It codes for CASSLGIYEQYF. The whole variable domain, remainder taken from reference TRBV5-1 and TRBJ2-7, is KAGVTQTPRYLIKTRGQQVTLSCSPISGHRSVSWYQQTPGQGLQFLFEYFSETQRNKGNFPGRFSGRQFSNSRSEMNVSTLELGDSALYLCASSLGIYEQYFGPGTRLTVT.

This clonotype showed up just once. At one of its ends the junction is not consistent with the germline gene, which may arise from a read error. The chain joins TRBV27 to TRBJ2-3, with D perhaps matching TRBD1 or TRBD2 (5 bases each). The CDR3 loop spans 15 amino acids. Germline lookup yields CDR1 MNHEY and CDR2 SMNVEV (reference sequence). The CDR3 coding sequence is TGTGCCGGCAGGACACTAGGGGCCGGCACAGATACGCAGTATTTT. Residues: CAGRTLGAGTDTQYF.

This clonotype was detected only a few times. The V and J genes are TRBV7-2 and TRBJ2-3, with D unclear. Germline V gene sequence: CDR1 SGHTA, CDR2 FQGNSA. V lost 5 bases and J 1 base, leaving 13 bases between the germline ends. The CDR3 is 15 residues long. The CDR3 loop reads CASSQGRGRTDTQYF. As DNA, the CDR3 is TGTGCCAGCAGCCAAGGCCGCGGACGCACAGATACGCAGTATTTT.

With respect to this clonotype: In this CDR3 the conserved last residue, phenylalanine or tryptophan, is missing, so a read error is likely. The J gene is TRBJ1-3, the V gene TRBV2, with unresolved D. Germline CDR1 SNHLY, CDR2 FYNNEI. V was clipped by 1 base and J by 0 bases, with 10 bases between them. The length of the CDR3 is 16 residues. The CDR3 bases are TGTGCCAGCAGTGAAGAGTTTTTGAGCTCTGGAAACACCATATATTCT. Translation: CASSEEFLSSGNTIYS.

The sample holds many counts of this clonotype. This chain connects TRBV5-5 to TRBJ2-2, with TRBD1 matching over 8 bases. V shed 3 bases and J 8 bases; nucleotides not matched to a gene: 9. The CDR3 consists of 15 residues. Germline V gives CDR1 SGHKS, CDR2 YYEKEE (reference sequence). CDR3: CASSSRQGRGGELFF. The CDR3 region has the DNA TGTGCCAGCAGCTCGCGACAGGGGCGAGGGGGGGAGCTGTTTTTT. The full variable domain, with the rest looked up from reference TRBV5-5 and TRBJ2-2, is DAGVTQSPTHLIKTRGQQVTLRCSPISGHKSVSWYQQVLGQGPQFIFQYYEKEERGRGNFPDRFSARQFPNYSSELNVNALLLGDSALYLCASSSRQGRGGELFFGEGSRLTVL.

The chain is built from TRBV10-3 and TRBJ1-1; no clear D gene. CDR1 and CDR2 (germline): ENHRY, SYGVKD. CDR3 length: 17 residues. V shed 6 bases and J shed 7 bases, with 27 bases lying between them. Here the CDR3 reads CAISGLFKSRRLGEAFF. CDR3 sequence (DNA): TGTGCCATCAGCGGCCTGTTCAAGAGTCGGCGTCTGGGTGAAGCTTTCTTT.

As for this clonotype: A much bigger clone sits one base away, suggesting this may be a read error. The chain links TRBV5-1 to TRBJ2-1, with D possibly being TRBD1 or TRBD2 (5 bases each). The CDR3 contains 15 residues. CDR1 is SGHRS and CDR2 is YFSETQ in the germline V gene. DNA for the CDR3: TGCGCCAGCAGCTTGAGGGGAGAAGGGGCCAATCAGCAGTTCTTC. This codes for CASSLRGEGANQQFF.

This sequence joins TRBV19 and TRBJ1-6; D uncertain. This CDR3 is built from 13 residues. Germline V lookup: CDR1 LNHDA, CDR2 SQIVND (reference sequence). The ends were cut back, 7 bases at V and 7 bases at J, with 11 bases in the middle. The CDR3 protein is CASTPGFNSPLHF. CDR3 sequence (DNA): TGTGCCAGTACTCCGGGTTTCAATTCACCCCTCCACTTT.

This clonotype came up many times. The J gene is TRBJ2-2, the V gene TRBV19, with D possibly matching TRBD1 (6 bases). The CDR3 sequence is 14 residues long. Germline V gene sequence: CDR1 LNHDA, CDR2 SQIVND (reference sequence). V lost 5 bases, J lost 6 bases, and 13 bases lay in between. CDR3 DNA: TGTGCCAGTAGTCAGGACAGATCCCCCGGGGAGCTGTTTTTT. This gives the protein CASSQDRSPGELFF.

This clonotype has only a few counts. The chain's CDR3 is CASSESGGEGHEQYF. CDR3 DNA sequence: TGCGCCAGCAGTGAGTCGGGCGGGGAGGGACACGAGCAGTACTTC. The genes are TRBV10-2 and TRBJ2-7, with TRBD2 matching over 7 bases. Per germline, CDR1 WSHSY and CDR2 SAAADI. The junction had 7 bases not matched to a gene; V was cut back by 0 bases and J by 5 bases. The CDR3 runs to 15 residues.

The chain employs TRBV2 and TRBJ2-7; TRBD2 matches 7 bases. V was clipped by 7 bases and J by 4 bases; unmatched bases: 10. The germline V gene encodes CDR1 SNHLY and CDR2 FYNNEI. This CDR3 region has 14 residues. This CDR3 is CASIKGLTNYEQYF. CDR3 nucleotides: TGTGCCAGCATCAAGGGACTAACTAATTACGAGCAGTACTTC.

This clonotype was found once. V gene TRBV20-1 combines with J gene TRBJ2-7; D is unclear. Looked up from germline, CDR1 is DFQATT and CDR2 is SNEGSKA (reference sequence). V lost 4 bases and J 3 bases, leaving 7 bases between the germline ends. The CDR3 sequence is 11 residues long. In nucleotides, the CDR3 is TGCAGTGCTATTGACCGCTACGAGCAGTACTTC. Its protein product is CSAIDRYEQYF.

The rearrangement links TRBV20-1 to TRBJ2-7, with D uncertain. Germline CDR1 reads DFQATT; CDR2 reads SNEGSKA (reference sequence). V lost 3 bases, J lost 5 bases, and 8 bases lay in between. The CDR3 is 11 residues long. The CDR3, as DNA: TGCAGTGCTAGCGGGCTCCACGAGCAGTACTTC. Protein: CSASGLHEQYF.

This clonotype was seen once. V usage is TRBV5-5 and J usage is TRBJ1-1; 11 bases fit TRBD1. Germline V gene sequence: CDR1 SGHKS, CDR2 YYEKEE (reference sequence). This CDR3 region has 15 residues. Losses at the gene ends were 3 bases for V and 4 bases for J; bases not matched to a gene: 5. CDR3 DNA sequence: TGTGCCAGCAGCTCGGACAGGGGGCAAGTCACTGAAGCTTTCTTT. This codes for CASSSDRGQVTEAFF.

Details on this clonotype: This clone may be a read error of a much larger clone one base away. CDR3: CASSPTGVGENLFF. The DNA for the CDR3 is TGTGCCAGCAGCCCCACAGGGGTAGGTGAAAATCTGTTTTTT. This rearrangement joins TRBV7-9 to TRBJ1-4; 7 bases agree with TRBD1. From germline, CDR1 is SEHNR and CDR2 FQNEAQ (reference sequence). The CDR3 has 14 amino acids.

This clonotype was counted many times. CDR3 sequence: CASSFSGAYNEQFF. DNA for the CDR3: TGTGCCAGCAGCTTTTCTGGGGCCTACAATGAGCAGTTCTTC. The V gene is TRBV7-2, the J gene TRBJ2-1; D is undetermined. The ends were cut back, 3 bases at V and 2 bases at J, with 8 bases in the middle. CDR1 is SGHTA, CDR2 FQGNSA, per germline. The CDR3 consists of 14 residues.

With respect to this clonotype: The CDR3 carries no conserved terminal phenylalanine or tryptophan, so it likely arises from a read error. The chain recombines TRBV19 with TRBJ1-2, with 9 nucleotides matching TRBD1. Germline loops: CDR1 LNHDA, CDR2 SQIVND (reference sequence). The junction had 2 bases not matched to a gene; V was cut back by 4 bases and J by 5 bases. The CDR3 runs 13 residues. The DNA for the CDR3 is TGTGCCAGTAGTACCGGGACAGGGTATGGCTACACCTCC. Translating gives CASSTGTGYGYTS.

The CDR3 here is CASSDGWNTGELFF. CDR3 coding DNA: TGTGCCAGCTCGGACGGCTGGAACACCGGGGAGCTGTTTTTT. The chain links TRBV6-2 or TRBV6-3 to TRBJ2-2; no definite D call. The V gene's germline CDR1 is MNHEY and CDR2 SVGEGT. Trimming stripped 8 bases from V and 1 base from J, with 11 bases between. The CDR3 sequence is 14 residues long.

This clonotype was seen repeatedly, ten times or more. The chain combines TRBV6-4 with TRBJ1-1, with D tentatively TRBD1 (5 bases). Germline lookup yields CDR1 MRHNA and CDR2 SNTAGT. The CDR3 is made up of 14 amino acids. Trimming shortened V by 3 bases and J by 1 base, and 9 bases separated the two germline ends. The CDR3, as DNA: TGTGCCAGCAGTGAACAAACAGGGAACACTGAAGCTTTCTTT. This codes for CASSEQTGNTEAFF.

The chain combines TRBV29-1 with TRBJ2-2; 9 positions match TRBD2. With 8 bases clipped from V and 6 bases from J, the junction kept 7 bases outside the gene matches. Germline V gene data show CDR1 as SQVTM and CDR2 as ANQGSEA. CDR3 size: 13 residues. CDR3 amino acids: CSLDGGRAGELFF. The CDR3 region has the DNA TGCAGCTTGGATGGCGGGAGGGCCGGGGAGCTGTTTTTT.